The 28 T cell receptor beta chains below come from one sample, sequenced in a study of spatial heterogeneity in lung cancer. The time point here: sample taken at primary tumor resection. TCRdb analysed the 5' RACE reads with MiXCR anew, one entry per CDR3 protein. This table has approximately 6,300 distinct CDR3 sequences, roughly 18% appearing once. The sample here was normal lung tissue next to the tumor, taken at surgery. The receptors stem from a male donor with early-stage non-small cell lung cancer.

The chain recombines TRBV7-2 with TRBJ2-7; D perhaps matches TRBD1 (6 bases). CDR3 length equals 14 residues. V lost 5 bases, J lost 0 bases, and 11 bases lay in between. Per the germline V gene, CDR1 is SGHTA and CDR2 is FQGNSA. The CDR3, as DNA: TGTGCCAGCAGCGCCCGGGACAACTCCTACGAGCAGTACTTC. Translation: CASSARDNSYEQYF.

This clonotype is labeled as medium-sized. The J gene is TRBJ2-6, the V gene TRBV14; D may be TRBD2 (6 bases). V gave up 0 bases and J gave up 0 bases, with 12 bases separating them. The CDR3 is 18 residues long. The germline gives CDR1 SGHDN, CDR2 FVKESK. CDR3 in amino acids: CASSQDRGYDSGANVLTF. The CDR3 DNA reads as TGTGCCAGCAGCCAAGACCGGGGGTACGACTCTGGGGCCAACGTCCTGACTTTC.

In this sample, this clonotype turned up a few times. The genes are TRBV5-1 and TRBJ2-7; 8 nucleotides agree with TRBD1. Germline V gene data show CDR1 as SGHRS and CDR2 as YFSETQ. This CDR3 is built from 13 residues. J lost 5 bases, V lost 4 bases, and 5 bases had no gene match. The DNA of the CDR3 is TGCGCCAGCAGCCCGACAGGGGCAGACGAGCAGTACTTC. Its protein is CASSPTGADEQYF.

This clonotype is medium-sized. This chain links TRBV10-3 with TRBJ2-5, with 8 bases matching TRBD2. Germline CDR1 reads ENHRY; CDR2 reads SYGVKD. There are 15 residues in the CDR3. V dropped 5 bases and J dropped 4; count of bases not matched to a gene: 9. The CDR3: CAISSPIAGLETQYF. For the CDR3, the DNA is TGTGCCATCAGTAGTCCCATAGCGGGACTAGAGACCCAGTACTTC.

The chain joins TRBV6-5 to TRBJ1-1; maybe TRBD1 (6 bases). The CDR3 has 14 amino acids. Trimming pared 6 bases from V and 0 bases from J, leaving 11 bases between. Per the germline V gene, CDR1 is MNHEY and CDR2 is SVGAGI. In DNA, the CDR3 is TGTGCCAGCAGGCAACAGGGCATGAACACTGAAGCTTTCTTT. Protein: CASRQQGMNTEAFF.

This clonotype turned up a few times. The chain uses TRBV12-3 or TRBV12-4 and TRBJ2-7; D not resolved. V shed 6 bases and J shed 3 bases, with 12 bases lying between them. The CDR3 loop spans 13 amino acids. CDR3 DNA sequence: TGTGCCAGCAGCGCCTTCCCCCTCTACGAGCAGTACTTC. Translated, it gives CASSAFPLYEQYF.

In its sample, this clonotype ranks as medium-sized. This chain joins TRBV28 and TRBJ2-3; 8 bases match TRBD1. With V trimmed by 5 bases and J by 5 bases, 6 bases remained unmatched. The CDR3 length is 14 residues. Germline loops: CDR1 MDHEN, CDR2 SYDVKM. The chain's CDR3 is CASSHGQGRDTQYF. Written as DNA, the CDR3 is TGTGCCAGCAGTCACGGACAGGGTCGAGATACGCAGTATTTT.

This clonotype rates as large (0.1 to 1%). This sequence joins TRBV16 and TRBJ2-2; D gene ambiguous. Germline loops: CDR1 KGHSY, CDR2 FQNENV. The CDR3 contains 17 residues. Trimming left V 4 bases short and J 4 bases short, with 19 bases between. CDR3 coding DNA: TGTGCCAGCAGCCTCTTGACAAGTTCTATAACCACCGGGGAGCTGTTTTTT. Translation gives CASSLLTSSITTGELFF. Supplemented by reference TRBV16 and TRBJ2-2, the full variable domain reads GEEVAQTPKHLVRGEGQKAKLYCAPIKGHSYVFWYQQVLKNEFKFLISFQNENVFDETGMPKERFSAKCLPNSPCSLEIQATKLEDSAVYFCASSLLTSSITTGELFFGEGSRLTVL.

By share of the sample, this clonotype is medium-sized. The chain links TRBV21-1 to TRBJ1-1. TRBV21-1 is recorded as a pseudogene. This CDR3 spans 16 amino acids. CDR3 nucleotides: TGTGCCAGCAGCAAAGCAGTGGGCTCGAGGGACACTGAAGCTTTCTTT. It codes for CASSKAVGSRDTEAFF.

The V gene is TRBV20-1, the J gene TRBJ2-1; 10 bases are shared with TRBD2. The CDR3 consists of 17 residues. The germline V gene has CDR1 DFQATT and CDR2 SNEGSKA (reference sequence). Trimming took 6 bases from V and 8 from J; bases not matched to a gene: 19. CDR3 nucleotides: TGCAGTGCCCAGCGGGAGGGCTTCCACCCGTACGTAGATGAGCAGTTCTTC. Protein: CSAQREGFHPYVDEQFF.

This clonotype rates as medium-sized (0.01 to 0.1%). The V and J genes are TRBV20-1 and TRBJ2-6; D possibly corresponds to TRBD1 (5 bases). The CDR3 is 15 amino acids. Trimming stripped 6 bases from V and 0 bases from J, with 12 bases between. CDR1 and CDR2 from the germline V gene are DFQATT and SNEGSKA (reference sequence). CDR3 nucleotide sequence: TGCAGTGCCACACAGGCAAGCTCTGGGGCCAACGTCCTGACTTTC. This encodes CSATQASSGANVLTF.

This clonotype was counted a few times. The chain joins TRBV12-3 or TRBV12-4 to TRBJ1-1; D gene unclear. V lost 6 bases and J lost 1, with 9 bases in between. The CDR3 covers 13 residues. CDR3 in amino acids: CASSADKNTEAFF. DNA of the CDR3: TGTGCCAGCAGCGCTGACAAGAACACTGAAGCTTTCTTT.

This clonotype was recorded at least ten times. The chain has TRBV7-9 and TRBJ2-2; D is uncertain. The V and J ends lost 2 bases and 4 bases respectively, with 5 bases between them. The V gene's germline CDR1 is SEHNR and CDR2 FQNEAQ (reference sequence). The CDR3 contains 13 residues. As DNA, the CDR3 is TGTGCCAGCAGCTTACACTTCACCGGGGAGCTGTTTTTT. Translated, it gives CASSLHFTGELFF.

This chain uses TRBV28 with TRBJ2-7, with TRBD1 matching over 8 bases. The CDR3 spans 14 residues. Germline values: CDR1 MDHEN, CDR2 SYDVKM. Losses at the gene ends were 6 bases for V and 6 bases for J; bases not matched to a gene: 10. This CDR3 reads CASRPTGARGEQYF. The CDR3 bases are TGTGCCAGCAGACCGACAGGGGCCCGGGGCGAGCAGTACTTC. The full variable domain, with the rest looked up from reference TRBV28 and TRBJ2-7, is DVKVTQSSRYLVKRTGEKVFLECVQDMDHENMFWYRQDPGLGLRLIYFSYDVKMKEKGDIPEGYSVSREKKERFSLILESASTNQTSMYLCASRPTGARGEQYFGPGTRLTVT.

In its sample, this clonotype is medium-sized. The rearrangement links TRBV28 to TRBJ2-7; 11 bases are shared with TRBD2. The V gene's germline CDR1 is MDHEN and CDR2 SYDVKM. Unmatched junction bases numbered 10, after V lost 6 bases and J lost 3 bases. The CDR3 consists of 16 residues. As DNA, the CDR3 is TGTGCCAGCAGCCCCACGGGAGGGACTAGCGGCTACGAGCAGTACTTC. Translating it yields CASSPTGGTSGYEQYF.

In its sample, this clonotype ranks as medium-sized (0.01 to 0.1%). The chain employs TRBV9 and TRBJ1-5; D is uncertain. Germline CDR1 reads SGDLS; CDR2 reads YYNGEE. This CDR3 comprises 13 residues. Trimming pared 1 base from V and 7 bases from J, leaving 9 bases between. This CDR3 is CASSVREGQPQHF. DNA of the CDR3: TGTGCCAGCAGCGTAAGAGAAGGCCAGCCCCAGCATTTT.

This clonotype has only a few counts. The chain links TRBV6-5 to TRBJ1-5, with D uncertain. The CDR3 length is 15 residues. Germline V CDR1 and CDR2: MNHEY, SVGAGI. V lost 5 bases, J lost 2 bases, and 13 bases lay in between. The CDR3, as DNA: TGTGCCAGCAGTCCCCGCCTGGGCGGCAATCAGCCCCAGCATTTT. Its translation: CASSPRLGGNQPQHF.

This clonotype is judged medium-sized. The chain recombines TRBV9 with TRBJ1-1; D not certain. This CDR3 has 14 residues. V lost 1 base and J lost 3, with 10 bases in between. The V gene's germline CDR1 is SGDLS and CDR2 YYNGEE. The CDR3 region has the DNA TGTGCCAGCAGCGTAAAGATAGACGACACTGAAGCTTTCTTT. Protein: CASSVKIDDTEAFF. The entire variable domain, with the rest obtained from reference TRBV9 and TRBJ1-1, is as follows: DSGVTQTPKHLITATGQRVTLRCSPRSGDLSVYWYQQSLDQGLQFLIQYYNGEERAKGNILERFSAQQFPDLHSELNLSSLELGDSALYFCASSVKIDDTEAFFGQGTRLTVV.

The chain carries TRBV11-3 and TRBJ2-2, with D hard to call. V shed 1 base and J shed 4 bases, with 4 bases lying between them. Germline V CDR1 and CDR2: SGHNT, YENEEA. This CDR3 comprises 13 residues. This CDR3 is CASSLGFTGELFF. For the CDR3, the DNA is TGTGCCAGCAGCTTAGGGTTCACCGGGGAGCTGTTTTTT.

This clonotype has a handful of counts. The chain has TRBV21-1 and TRBJ1-2; TRBD1, the table's D call, was not compared with the DNA. TRBV21-1 is a documented pseudogene. CDR3 length: 14 residues. CDR3 sequence (DNA): TGTGCCAGCAGCACCGTGGACAGGGAGGATGGCTACACCTTC. It codes for CASSTVDREDGYTF.

This clonotype was found a few times. V usage is TRBV7-9 and J usage is TRBJ2-5, with 7 nucleotides matching TRBD2. J was trimmed by 2 bases and V by 1 base; bases with no gene match: 4. The CDR3 has 15 residues. Germline values: CDR1 SEHNR, CDR2 FQNEAQ (reference sequence). Here the CDR3 DNA reads TGTGCCAGCAGCTTAGGAATTAGCGGGCAAGAGACCCAGTACTTC. This codes for CASSLGISGQETQYF.

The rearrangement links TRBV28 to TRBJ1-5, with 8 bases identical to TRBD1. The V gene end was trimmed by 3 bases and the J gene end by 4 bases; junction bases not matched to a gene: 5. The germline gives CDR1 MDHEN, CDR2 SYDVKM. This CDR3 is built from 15 residues. The CDR3 DNA is TGTGCCAGCAGTTTTTCGGGACAGGCTAATCAGCCCCAGCATTTT. Protein product: CASSFSGQANQPQHF.

This clonotype was seen a few times. The chain employs TRBV20-1 and TRBJ2-5; 9 nucleotides match TRBD1. Germline values: CDR1 DFQATT, CDR2 SNEGSKA (reference sequence). The CDR3 covers 19 residues. The V and J ends lost 2 bases and 3 bases, in that order; junction bases with no gene match: 19. The CDR3 loop is CSARNPGQGILTAKETQYF. DNA for the CDR3: TGCAGTGCTAGAAATCCGGGACAGGGAATTTTGACGGCCAAAGAGACCCAGTACTTC.

Judged by abundance, this clonotype is medium-sized. The CDR3 nucleotides are TGTGCCAGTAGTACACTAGCGGGAGGTGGAAATGAGCAGTTCTTC. Its protein product is CASSTLAGGGNEQFF. The chain joins TRBV19 to TRBJ2-1, with TRBD2 matching over 12 bases. The germline CDR1 and CDR2 sequences are LNHDA and SQIVND (reference sequence). V trimming: 4 bases; J trimming: 7 bases; junction bases outside the gene matches: 5. The CDR3 length is 15 residues.

The chain carries TRBV10-2 and TRBJ2-1; D uncertain. This CDR3 is built from 12 residues. Germline V CDR1 and CDR2: WSHSY, SAAADI. Trimming removed 6 bases at V and 5 bases at J, with 8 bases between. The CDR3 sequence is CASSPTDNEQFF. The CDR3 DNA follows: TGCGCCAGCAGCCCCACAGACAATGAGCAGTTCTTC.

Relative to its sample, this clonotype is medium-sized. The rearrangement uses TRBV29-1 and TRBJ2-2, with D possibly called TRBD1 or TRBD2 (6 bases each). V lost 7 bases to trimming and J lost 2 bases, with 14 bases between them. CDR3 length: 14 amino acids. CDR1 and CDR2 (germline): SQVTM, ANQGSEA. DNA of the CDR3: TGCAGCGCTCCTAGGGGGGAAAACACCGGGGAGCTGTTTTTT. Translated: CSAPRGENTGELFF.

Sample share makes this clonotype medium-sized. This chain links TRBV20-1 with TRBJ2-1; tentative D call: TRBD2 (7 bases). The CDR3 is 15 residues long. Germline-derived CDR1 and CDR2 are DFQATT and SNEGSKA (reference sequence). Trimming took off 0 bases at V and 6 bases at J, with 15 bases between the two ends. CDR3 sequence: CSARDGGRESNEQFF. The CDR3 nucleotides are TGCAGTGCTAGAGATGGGGGGCGGGAGAGCAATGAGCAGTTCTTC.

A few counts support this clonotype. The V gene is TRBV5-6, the J gene TRBJ2-2, with D perhaps TRBD1 (5 bases). This CDR3 comprises 13 residues. V was clipped by 4 bases and J by 5 bases, with 9 bases between them. Germline CDR1 is SGHDT and CDR2 is YYEEEE. Here the CDR3 DNA reads TGTGCCAGCAGCGGGAAGGGGACCGGGGAGCTGTTTTTT. This codes for CASSGKGTGELFF.